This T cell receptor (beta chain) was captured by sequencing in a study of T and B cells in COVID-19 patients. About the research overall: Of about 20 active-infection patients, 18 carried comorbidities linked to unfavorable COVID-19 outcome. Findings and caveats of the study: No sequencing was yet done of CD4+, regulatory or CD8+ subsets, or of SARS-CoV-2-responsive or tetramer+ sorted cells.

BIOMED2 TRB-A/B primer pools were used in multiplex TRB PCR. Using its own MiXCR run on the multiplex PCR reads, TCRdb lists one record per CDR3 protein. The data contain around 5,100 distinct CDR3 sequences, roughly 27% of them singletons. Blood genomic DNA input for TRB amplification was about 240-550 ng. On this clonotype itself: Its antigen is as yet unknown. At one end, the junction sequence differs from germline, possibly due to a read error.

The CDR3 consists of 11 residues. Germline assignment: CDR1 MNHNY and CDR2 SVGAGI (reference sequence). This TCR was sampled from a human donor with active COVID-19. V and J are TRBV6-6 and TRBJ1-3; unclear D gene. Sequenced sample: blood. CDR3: CAISPGNTIYF. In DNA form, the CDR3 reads TGTGCCATCAGTCCTGGAAACACCATATATTTT.